The T cell receptor beta chain described here comes from a study of T cells in Graves' hyperthyroidism and ophthalmopathy. Study information: Before any treatment, at initial diagnosis, peripheral blood was collected.

Authors of the study amplified TCR beta CDR3 regions from RNA transcripts. HTBI primers were used for first-round RT-PCR of the TCR CDR3. TCRdb used MiXCR to reprocess the multiplex PCR reads, holding one entry per CDR3 protein. The sample includes around 540,000 distinct CDR3 sequences, more than 15% seen only once; the top ten take 29%. Per the germline V gene, CDR1 is SGHVS and CDR2 is FQNEAQ. The CDR3 spans 15 residues. V lost 2 bases and J lost 4; bases outside the gene matches: 7. This clonotype was seen ten or more times. The source material was blood. The rearrangement joins TRBV7-8 to TRBJ1-2; 7 nucleotides line up with TRBD1. This TCR came from a woman in her 30s with Graves' ophthalmopathy. The CDR3 DNA sequence: TGTGCCAGCAGCTTAAGAGGACAGGAAGGCTATGGCTACACCTTC. Translating gives CASSLRGQEGYGYTF.